Listed below are T cell receptor beta chains from one sample, sequenced in a study of T cells after yellow fever vaccination. TCRdb re-called the 5' RACE reads with MiXCR, one entry per CDR3 protein. The sample lists under 550,000 distinct CDR3 sequences; around a fifth were seen once. The sample was PBMCs, taken about 20 days after the first yellow fever vaccination. The receptors stem from a man aged 18 to 35 who received the YFV17D yellow fever vaccine. The CDR3 runs from the conserved cysteine through the conserved F or W. Fields, in order: clone size, V gene, D gene, J gene, CDR3 DNA, CDR3 protein. D genes are given only for firm matches. Clone size is shown for a subset of rows, as once, few, many or a class of expanded clone.

>few|TRBV10-3|-|TRBJ2-3
TGTGCCATCAAGGGGGGCATAGAACCAGATACGCAGTATTTT
CAIKGGIEPDTQYF
>-|TRBV7-2|-|TRBJ2-3
TGTGCCAGCAGCTTGGGGGGTAGCGGACCCACATATACGCAGTATTTT
CASSLGGSGPTYTQYF
>once|TRBV3-1|TRBD1|TRBJ2-3
TGTGCCAGCAGCGCCGTTGGACAGGACACAGATACGCAGTATTTT
CASSAVGQDTDTQYF
>few|TRBV20-1|-|TRBJ1-4
TGCAGTGCTAGAGATCCGGGTGAGGGACTGTTTTTT
CSARDPGEGLFF
>-|TRBV30|-|TRBJ2-5
TGTGCCTGGACCCAGGGATTAGGAGAGACCCAGTACTTC
CAWTQGLGETQYF
>few|TRBV4-1|-|TRBJ2-1
TGCGCCAGCAGCCATGTTCACCTAGTAACGTATAATGAGCAGTTCTTC
CASSHVHLVTYNEQFF
>few|TRBV4-1|TRBD1|TRBJ2-7
TGCGCCAGCAGCCAAGACGAATCAGGGGGCAAGGTTGGCTACGAGCAGTACTTC
CASSQDESGGKVGYEQYF
>few|TRBV5-1|TRBD2|TRBJ2-3
TGCGCCAGCAGGTTTAGCGGGAAACCCACAGATACGCAGTATTTT
CASRFSGKPTDTQYF
>few|TRBV20-1|TRBD1|TRBJ1-6
TGCAGTGCCCCCGGGACAGGGGGCGCGAGTTCACCCCTCCACTTT
CSAPGTGGASSPLHF
>-|TRBV7-8|-|TRBJ1-5
TGTGCCAGCAGCTTAGCGGTTAATAGCAATCAGCCCCAGCATTTT
CASSLAVNSNQPQHF
>-|TRBV7-7|-|TRBJ2-1
TGTGCCAGCAGCTCCCGACTAGACAGTAATGAGCAGTTCTTC
CASSSRLDSNEQFF
>-|TRBV29-1|-|TRBJ1-2
TGCAGCGCCGAAAGCCGGGCCCCGACGGTTAGCTACACCTTC
CSAESRAPTVSYTF
>many|TRBV12-3/TRBV12-4|-|TRBJ2-3
TGTGCCAGCAGTCCAACCCCCTATTGGCCTAGGGATACGCAGTATTTT
CASSPTPYWPRDTQYF
>-|TRBV7-9|-|TRBJ2-7
TGTGCCAGCAGCCCCCCCGATGCCTTTACTAGGGACGAGCAGTACTTC
CASSPPDAFTRDEQYF
>-|TRBV10-3|-|TRBJ2-5
TGTGCCATCAGTGAGACACAAGGAGAGACCCAGTACTTC
CAISETQGETQYF
>-|TRBV20-1|-|TRBJ2-1
TGCAGTGCTAGACCTCGAACTAGTAGCTCCTACAATGAGCAGTTCTTC
CSARPRTSSSYNEQFF
>few|TRBV5-5|TRBD2|TRBJ2-3
TGTGCCAGCAGACCCAAACTAGCGGCAGATACGCAGTATTTT
CASRPKLAADTQYF
>few|TRBV10-1|-|TRBJ2-7
TGCGCCAGCAGTGATCCACCGGAGACGTCCTCTGGTGAGCAGTACTTC
CASSDPPETSSGEQYF
>few|TRBV24-1|-|TRBJ2-5
TGTGCCACCAGTTCCCCGGAGGACACACCGTCCCAAGAGACCCAGTACTTC
CATSSPEDTPSQETQYF
>once|TRBV10-1|-|TRBJ1-4
TGCGCCAGCAGTGAGTCGAGAAGGCGACGTGAAAAACTGTTTTTT
CASSESRRRREKLFF
>few|TRBV5-1|TRBD2|TRBJ2-4
TGCGCCAGCAGCTTGGAACTAGCGGGGTCCAAAAACATTCAGTACTTC
CASSLELAGSKNIQYF
>-|TRBV5-1|-|TRBJ2-2
TGCGCCAGCAGTACCGGGAACCTACCTCACGGGGAGCTGTTTTTT
CASSTGNLPHGELFF
>-|TRBV12-3/TRBV12-4|TRBD2|TRBJ2-1
TGTGCCAGCAGTCTGACTAGCGGGGGGCCGGTGCATGAGCAGTTCTTC
CASSLTSGGPVHEQFF
>-|TRBV5-1|-|TRBJ2-6
TGCGCCAGCAGTCATGGGGATGGTGGGGCCAACGTCCTGACTTTC
CASSHGDGGANVLTF
>few|TRBV11-1|-|TRBJ2-5
TGTGCCAGCAGCTTAGTTAGCGGCGATCAAGAGACCCAGTACTTC
CASSLVSGDQETQYF
>-|TRBV7-2|-|TRBJ1-4
TGTGCCAGCAGCTTGACAGCGAAAAATGAAAAACTGTTTTTT
CASSLTAKNEKLFF
>few|TRBV29-1|-|TRBJ2-5
TGCAGCGTTGAAGGCTGGGCCCAAGAGACCCAGTACTTC
CSVEGWAQETQYF
>few|TRBV6-5|-|TRBJ2-1
TGTGCCAGCAGTTACTCGAGAGGTAACAATGAGCAGTTCTTC
CASSYSRGNNEQFF
>-|TRBV27|TRBD1|TRBJ1-1
TGTGCCAGCAGTCCCAGGGACAGGGAAAGAGGTTTGGCTTTCTTT
CASSPRDRERGLAFF
>-|TRBV25-1|-|TRBJ1-4
TGTGCCAGCAGTGAATTTGAAAAACTGTTTTTT
CASSEFEKLFF
>few|TRBV5-1|TRBD1|TRBJ2-4
TGCGCCAGCAGCTTAAGACAGGGTGACTTTTGGTTAGCCAAAAACATTCAGTACTTC
CASSLRQGDFWLAKNIQYF
>-|TRBV18|-|TRBJ2-1
TGTGCCAGCTCACCCGGGACTTGGGACTCTAGTGGCGATGAGCAGTTCTTC
CASSPGTWDSSGDEQFF
>few|TRBV7-2|TRBD1|TRBJ1-3
TGTGCCAGCACCCTACAGGGGTACTCTGGAAACACCATATATTTT
CASTLQGYSGNTIYF
>few|TRBV7-9|TRBD1|TRBJ2-1
TGTGCCAGCAGCTTGGAGGGACAGGTTCACAATGAGCAGTTCTTC
CASSLEGQVHNEQFF